Below, 15 T cell receptor beta chains from the same sample are listed, as sequenced in a study of T cell responses to AZD1222 COVID-19 vaccine listed by TCRdb under 2021. Reading the label with the study, this specimen's time point is: baseline before first vaccination. The library was prepared using the immunoSEQ multiplex PCR assay. Here the immuneACCESS table is served through TCRdb, limited to in-frame sequences with V and J called. Missing clones are a known gap in these copies; in checked studies unresolved V genes cover under half, and the rest lacks a known reason. The sample table records 100,000 to 150,000 clones; about 88% of these occur just once. The ten largest clonotypes hold approximately 27% of the sample. The sequencing here drew on peripheral blood, taken on day 0 of AZD1222 vaccination. These TCRs come from an adult in good health.

The J gene is TRBJ1-5, the V gene TRBV27, with 8 bases lining up with TRBD1. Trimming at V came to 6 bases and at J to 5 bases, leaving 15 bases not matched to a gene. Per germline, CDR1 MNHEY and CDR2 SMNVEV (reference sequence). The CDR3 runs to 17 residues. The DNA of the CDR3 is TGTGCCAGCAGCTCCAGGAGACAGGGGCTTATACATCAGCCCCAGCATTTT. Translating it yields CASSSRRQGLIHQPQHF.

This chain connects TRBV29-1 to TRBJ2-7, with D unresolved. Germline values: CDR1 SQVTM, CDR2 ANQGSEA. The CDR3 runs to 13 residues. With 1 base removed from V and 3 bases from J, the gap between germline ends came to 10 bases. For the CDR3, the DNA is TGCAGCGTTGAAGGGACCGAGAACTACGAGCAGTACTTC. Its translation is CSVEGTENYEQYF.

The CDR3 spells CASTPDPSYNEQFF. Here the CDR3 DNA reads TGTGCCAGCACTCCCGACCCGTCATACAATGAGCAGTTCTTC. The gene calls are TRBV6-6 and TRBJ2-1, with D unclear. The germline CDR1 and CDR2 sequences are MNHNY and SVGAGI (reference sequence). The CDR3 runs 14 residues. Trimming cost V 7 bases and J 4 bases, with 14 bases left between them.

The V call is TRBV12-3 or TRBV12-4, the J call TRBJ1-5; TRBD1 is a possible D gene (5 bases). This CDR3 has 13 amino acids. V was pared by 11 bases and J by 5 bases, with 16 bases between. The CDR3, as DNA: TGTGCCTCGAGGCAGGGTCGAGATCAGCCCCAGCATTTT. As protein: CASRQGRDQPQHF.

This rearrangement joins TRBV7-2 to TRBJ1-2, with TRBD1 identical over 10 bases. There are 14 residues in the CDR3. The junction had 5 bases not matched to a gene; V was cut back by 3 bases and J by 7 bases. Germline lookup yields CDR1 SGHTA and CDR2 FQGNSA. The CDR3 protein is CASSFYDRGLGYTF. The CDR3 DNA is TGTGCCAGCAGCTTTTACGACAGGGGGCTTGGCTACACCTTC.

The chain employs TRBV18 and TRBJ2-7, with TRBD1 identical over 7 bases. V shed 0 bases, J shed 0 bases, and the junction held 2 bases outside the gene matches. This CDR3 spans 15 amino acids. Germline CDR1 and CDR2: KGHSH and LQKENI. The CDR3 sequence: CASSPPGQSSYEQYF. The CDR3 bases are TGTGCCAGCTCACCACCGGGACAGAGCTCCTACGAGCAGTACTTC.

The chain is built from TRBV9 and TRBJ2-1; the D call may be TRBD1 or TRBD2 (6 bases each). CDR1 SGDLS and CDR2 YYNGEE come from the germline V gene. Trimming left V 0 bases short and J 9 bases short, with 10 bases between. The CDR3 runs to 13 residues. Here the CDR3 DNA reads TGTGCCAGCAGCGTAGCACAGGGACTTGAGCAGTTCTTC. Protein sequence: CASSVAQGLEQFF.

The chain links TRBV6-4 to TRBJ2-2; a possible D gene is TRBD2 (6 bases). The germline gives CDR1 MRHNA, CDR2 SNTAGT. The CDR3 has 13 residues. V lost 5 bases, J lost 6 bases, and 10 bases lay in between. The CDR3 loop is CASSRDWAGELFF. The CDR3 DNA follows: TGTGCCAGCAGTAGGGACTGGGCCGGGGAGCTGTTTTTT.

The V gene is TRBV13, the J gene TRBJ2-3, with TRBD2 matching 11 bases. V lost 3 bases and J lost 5; bases outside the gene matches: 7. CDR3 length equals 16 residues. Germline assignment: CDR1 PRHDT and CDR2 FYEKMQ (reference sequence). The CDR3 spells CASSFASGGLRDTQYF. In nucleotides, the CDR3 is TGTGCCAGCAGCTTCGCTAGCGGGGGGCTACGAGATACGCAGTATTTT.

The genes are TRBV13 and TRBJ1-5; tentatively, D is TRBD1 (5 bases). Germline V gene data show CDR1 as PRHDT and CDR2 as FYEKMQ (reference sequence). Between the trimmed V and J ends, which lost 0 bases and 2 bases, there was a span of 14 bases. The CDR3 spans 17 residues. The CDR3 here is CASSLGGGGVGNQPQHF. DNA of the CDR3: TGTGCCAGCAGCTTAGGGGGCGGGGGAGTGGGCAATCAGCCCCAGCATTTT.

This chain uses TRBV29-1 with TRBJ2-1; 8 positions agree with TRBD2. The CDR3 spans 13 residues. J gave up 8 bases and V 3 bases, and 6 bases lay outside the gene matches. Germline CDR1 and CDR2: SQVTM and ANQGSEA. The CDR3 DNA follows: TGCAGCGTTGATAGCGGGACCCTCGATGAGCAGTTCTTC. Residues: CSVDSGTLDEQFF.

This chain joins TRBV29-1 and TRBJ1-4, with D possibly matching TRBD1 (5 bases). Germline V gene sequence: CDR1 SQVTM, CDR2 ANQGSEA. V was clipped by 7 bases and J by 0 bases, with 12 bases between them. This CDR3 has 14 residues. CDR3: CSASGQPTNEKLFF. In nucleotides, the CDR3 is TGCAGCGCTAGTGGACAACCAACTAATGAAAAACTGTTTTTT. Full variable domain (rest looked up from reference TRBV29-1 and TRBJ1-4): SAVISQKPSRDICQRGTSLTIQCQVDSQVTMMFWYRQQPGQSLTLIATANQGSEATYESGFVIDKFPISRPNLTFSTLTVSNMSPEDSSIYLCSASGQPTNEKLFFGSGTQLSVL.

The J gene is TRBJ1-1, the V gene TRBV6-5; D possibly corresponds to TRBD1 (6 bases). Trimming removed 6 bases at V and 4 bases at J, with 18 bases between. The CDR3 is 15 amino acids. Germline CDR1 is MNHEY and CDR2 is SVGAGI. The CDR3 reads CASSDRRVRGTEAFF. DNA of the CDR3: TGTGCCAGCAGCGACCGTCGCGTCAGGGGCACTGAAGCTTTCTTT.

The V call is TRBV6-5, the J call TRBJ1-2; D remains unclear. CDR3 size: 15 residues. V lost 2 bases, J lost 1 base, and 11 bases lay in between. CDR1 is MNHEY, CDR2 SVGAGI, per germline. CDR3 DNA sequence: TGTGCCAGCAGTTACGAAGCGGGAAATAACTATGGCTACACCTTC. Protein: CASSYEAGNNYGYTF.

The sample holds a few counts of this clone. The rearrangement uses TRBV9 and TRBJ1-6; D is uncertain. The germline V gene encodes CDR1 SGDLS and CDR2 YYNGEE. CDR3 size: 15 residues. V gave up 0 bases and J gave up 9 bases, with 13 bases separating them. DNA for the CDR3: TGTGCCAGCAGCGTAGTTGCAGGAAAGGGTTCACCCCTCCACTTT. Amino acid sequence: CASSVVAGKGSPLHF.